This TCR beta chain was captured by sequencing in a study of shared clonotypes between healthy human individuals. For the study at large: Used for every donor were three CD4 naive, three CD4 memory, two CD8 naive and one CD8 memory plate. Points from the study as a whole: The low donor count limited represented genetic and exposure-history diversity.

CD8 cells classed as naive were CD45RO-negative and positively selected for CCR7, excluding terminally differentiated effector memory CD45RA+ cells. Sequencing used immunoSEQ multiplex PCR; TCRdb keeps in-frame clones, though not all of them. The sample consists of around 2,000,000 clones, just under 95% of them appearing once. CDR3 length equals 15 residues. V lost 0 bases, J lost 8 bases, and 5 bases stayed unmatched. Germline assignment: CDR1 SNHLY and CDR2 FYNNEI. As for this clone: Antigen: not known.

Source material: naive CD8+ T cells sorted from blood. The chain carries TRBV2 and TRBJ2-1; 9 bases map to TRBD2. The source of this sequence is a man aged 18-30 years in good health. As DNA, the CDR3 is TGTGCCAGCAGTGAAGCCGGGGGACTAGCCGATGAGCAGTTCTTC. This sequence encodes CASSEAGGLADEQFF.